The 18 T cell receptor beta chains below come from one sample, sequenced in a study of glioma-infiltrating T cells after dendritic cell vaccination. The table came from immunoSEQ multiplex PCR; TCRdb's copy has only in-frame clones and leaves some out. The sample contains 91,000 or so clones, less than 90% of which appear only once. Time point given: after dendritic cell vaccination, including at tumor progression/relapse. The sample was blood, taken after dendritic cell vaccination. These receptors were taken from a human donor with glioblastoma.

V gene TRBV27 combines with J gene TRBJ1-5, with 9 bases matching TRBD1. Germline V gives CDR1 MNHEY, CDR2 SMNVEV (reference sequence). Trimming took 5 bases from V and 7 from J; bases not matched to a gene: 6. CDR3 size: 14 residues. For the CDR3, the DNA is TGTGCCAGCAGTCTGGACAGGGGAGGGCAGCCCCAGCATTTT. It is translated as CASSLDRGGQPQHF.

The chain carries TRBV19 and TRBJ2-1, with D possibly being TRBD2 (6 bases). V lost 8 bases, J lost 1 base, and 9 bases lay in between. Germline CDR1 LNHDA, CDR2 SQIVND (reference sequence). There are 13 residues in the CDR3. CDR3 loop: CASGTPSYNEQFF. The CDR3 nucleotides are TGTGCCAGTGGGACTCCGTCCTACAATGAGCAGTTCTTC.

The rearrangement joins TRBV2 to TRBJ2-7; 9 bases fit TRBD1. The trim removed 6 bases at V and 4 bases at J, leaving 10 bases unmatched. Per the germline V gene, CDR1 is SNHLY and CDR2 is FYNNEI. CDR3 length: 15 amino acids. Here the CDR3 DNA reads TGTGCCAGCAGCGCCGGGACAGGGCTCGGTTACGAGCAGTACTTC. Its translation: CASSAGTGLGYEQYF.

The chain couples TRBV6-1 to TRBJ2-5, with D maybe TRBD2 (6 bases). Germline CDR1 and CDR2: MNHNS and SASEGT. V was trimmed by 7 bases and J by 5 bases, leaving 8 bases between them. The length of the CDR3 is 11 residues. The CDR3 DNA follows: TGTGCCAGCACCCGGGGGGAGACCCAGTACTTC. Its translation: CASTRGETQYF.

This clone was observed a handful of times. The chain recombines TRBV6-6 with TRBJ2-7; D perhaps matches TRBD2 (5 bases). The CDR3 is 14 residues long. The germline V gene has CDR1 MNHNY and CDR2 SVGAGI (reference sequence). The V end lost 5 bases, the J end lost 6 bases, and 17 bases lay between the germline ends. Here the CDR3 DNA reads TGTGCCAGCAGTCCTCGGAGGCAGGCGGGCGAGCAGTACTTC. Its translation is CASSPRRQAGEQYF.

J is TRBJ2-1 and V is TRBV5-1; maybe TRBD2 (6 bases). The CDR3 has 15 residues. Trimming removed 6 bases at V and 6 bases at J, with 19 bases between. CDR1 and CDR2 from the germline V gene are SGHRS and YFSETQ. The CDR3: CASTSLEGGGNEQFF. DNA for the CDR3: TGCGCCAGCACCTCGTTGGAGGGTGGTGGCAATGAGCAGTTCTTC.

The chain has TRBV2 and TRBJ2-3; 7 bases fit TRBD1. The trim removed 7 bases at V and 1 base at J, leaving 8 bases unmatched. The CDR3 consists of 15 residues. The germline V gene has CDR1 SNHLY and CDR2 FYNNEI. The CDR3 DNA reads TGTGCCAGCAAGCCGACAGGGTTTGGCACAGATACGCAGTATTTT. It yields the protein CASKPTGFGTDTQYF.

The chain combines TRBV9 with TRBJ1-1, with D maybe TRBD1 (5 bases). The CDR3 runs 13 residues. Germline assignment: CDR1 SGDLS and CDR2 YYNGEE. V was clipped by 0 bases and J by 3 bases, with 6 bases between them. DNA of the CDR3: TGTGCCAGCAGCGTAGGGGGGGACACTGAAGCTTTCTTT. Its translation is CASSVGGDTEAFF.

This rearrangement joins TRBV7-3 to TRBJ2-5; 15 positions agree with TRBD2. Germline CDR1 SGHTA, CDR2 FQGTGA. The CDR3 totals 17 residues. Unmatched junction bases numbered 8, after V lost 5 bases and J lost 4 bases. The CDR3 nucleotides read TGTGCCAGCAGCCCCGGTCCGGGACTAGCGGGAGGAGAGACCCAGTACTTC. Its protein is CASSPGPGLAGGETQYF.

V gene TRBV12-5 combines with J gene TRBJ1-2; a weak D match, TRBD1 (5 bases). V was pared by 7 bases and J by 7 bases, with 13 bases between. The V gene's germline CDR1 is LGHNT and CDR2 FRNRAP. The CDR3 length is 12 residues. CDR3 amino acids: CASAPQGSGYTF. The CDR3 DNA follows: TGTGCTAGTGCCCCCCAGGGTAGTGGCTACACCTTC.

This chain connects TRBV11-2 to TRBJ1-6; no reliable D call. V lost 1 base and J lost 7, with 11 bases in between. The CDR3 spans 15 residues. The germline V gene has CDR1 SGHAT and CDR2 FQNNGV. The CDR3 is CASSLAPGPNSPLHF. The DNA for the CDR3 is TGTGCCAGCAGCTTAGCGCCAGGCCCAAATTCACCCCTCCACTTT.

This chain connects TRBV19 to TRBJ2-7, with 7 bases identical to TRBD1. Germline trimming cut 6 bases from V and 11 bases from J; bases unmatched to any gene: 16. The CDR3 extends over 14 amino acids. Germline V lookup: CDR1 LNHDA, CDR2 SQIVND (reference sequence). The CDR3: CASSHGQDPYREYF. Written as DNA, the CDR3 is TGTGCCAGTAGCCACGGACAGGACCCGTATCGGGAGTACTTC.

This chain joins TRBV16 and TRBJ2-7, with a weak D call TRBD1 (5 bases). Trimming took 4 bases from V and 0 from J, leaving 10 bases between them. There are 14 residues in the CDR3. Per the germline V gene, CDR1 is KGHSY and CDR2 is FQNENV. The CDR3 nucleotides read TGTGCCAGCAGCCTACAGGTTAACTCCTACGAGCAGTACTTC. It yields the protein CASSLQVNSYEQYF. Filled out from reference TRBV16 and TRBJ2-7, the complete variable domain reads GEEVAQTPKHLVRGEGQKAKLYCAPIKGHSYVFWYQQVLKNEFKFLISFQNENVFDETGMPKERFSAKCLPNSPCSLEIQATKLEDSAVYFCASSLQVNSYEQYFGPGTRLTVT.

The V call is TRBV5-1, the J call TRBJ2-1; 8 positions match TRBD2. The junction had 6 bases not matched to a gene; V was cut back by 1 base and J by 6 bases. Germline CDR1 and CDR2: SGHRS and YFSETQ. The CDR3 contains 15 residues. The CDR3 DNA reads TGCGCCAGCAGCTTGCGGGGGGGAGCGGGCAATGAGCAGTTCTTC. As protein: CASSLRGGAGNEQFF.

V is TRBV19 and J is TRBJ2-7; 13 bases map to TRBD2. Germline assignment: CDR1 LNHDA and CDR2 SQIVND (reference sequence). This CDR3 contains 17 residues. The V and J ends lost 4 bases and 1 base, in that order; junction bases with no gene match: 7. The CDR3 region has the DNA TGTGCCAGTAGTAGAGGGACTAGCGGGGTCATTTCCTACGAGCAGTACTTC. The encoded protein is CASSRGTSGVISYEQYF.

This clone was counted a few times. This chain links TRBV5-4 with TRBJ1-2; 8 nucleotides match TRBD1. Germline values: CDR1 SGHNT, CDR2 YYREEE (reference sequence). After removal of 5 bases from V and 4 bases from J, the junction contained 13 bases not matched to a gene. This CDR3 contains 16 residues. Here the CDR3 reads CASRRQGALYGYGYTF. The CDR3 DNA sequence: TGTGCCAGCAGGCGGCAGGGGGCTCTTTATGGCTATGGCTACACCTTC.

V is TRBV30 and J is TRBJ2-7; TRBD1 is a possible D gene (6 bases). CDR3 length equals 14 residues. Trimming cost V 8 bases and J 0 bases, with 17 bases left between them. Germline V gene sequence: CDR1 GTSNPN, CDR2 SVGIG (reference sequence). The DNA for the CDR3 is TGTGCCGGAACAGGGTTCCCAAACTCCTACGAGCAGTACTTC. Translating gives CAGTGFPNSYEQYF.

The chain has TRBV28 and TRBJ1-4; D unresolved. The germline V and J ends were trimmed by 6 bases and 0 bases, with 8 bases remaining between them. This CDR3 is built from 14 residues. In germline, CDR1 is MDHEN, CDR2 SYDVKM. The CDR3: CASSGGSTNEKLFF. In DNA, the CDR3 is TGTGCCAGCAGCGGAGGATCAACTAATGAAAAACTGTTTTTT.